These 24 T cell receptor beta chains share one sample of origin, sequenced in a study of T-cell memory formation after mild COVID-19. TCRdb called the 5' RACE reads again in MiXCR, with one record for every CDR3 protein. The data show nearly 350,000 distinct CDR3 sequences, 10% to 15% seen once. Source material: PBMCs or a T cell subset sorted from them (not recorded which). These TCRs come from a young man who had mild COVID-19 (a few samples of this study predate the infection). Cell type and time point are not known.

This sequence joins TRBV20-1 and TRBJ2-7; weak D call: TRBD2 (5 bases). This CDR3 spans 12 amino acids. Germline-derived CDR1 and CDR2 are DFQATT and SNEGSKA (reference sequence). V dropped 6 bases and J dropped 4 bases, with 13 bases sitting between them. The CDR3 DNA reads TGCAGTGCCTCGGACTCGCCTTACGAGCAGTACGTC. Translation gives CSASDSPYEQYV.

V usage is TRBV7-2 and J usage is TRBJ2-1; D not certain. The CDR3 has 16 amino acids. Germline V lookup: CDR1 SGHTA, CDR2 FQGNSA. V lost 4 bases to trimming and J lost 5 bases, with 18 bases between them. The CDR3 loop reads CASSSRRGMLHNEQFF. The CDR3 DNA reads as TGTGCCAGCAGCTCGCGGAGAGGTATGCTACACAATGAGCAGTTCTTC.

The J gene is TRBJ2-4, the V gene TRBV7-9, with 9 bases fitting TRBD1. V was pared by 4 bases and J by 9 bases, with 7 bases of the junction left unmatched. The CDR3 runs 14 residues. The germline CDR1 and CDR2 sequences are SEHNR and FQNEAQ (reference sequence). The CDR3 protein is CASSSTGGNSIQYF. The CDR3 DNA sequence: TGTGCCAGCAGCTCGACAGGGGGGAATAGCATTCAGTACTTC.

The sample holds a few counts of this clonotype. The CDR3 DNA follows: TGTGCCAGCAGTCTCGGGACAGGGGACGAGCAGTACTTC. It encodes CASSLGTGDEQYF. The rearrangement links TRBV12-3 or TRBV12-4 to TRBJ2-7; 10 nucleotides align to TRBD1. The CDR3 length is 13 residues. J lost 5 bases, V lost 5 bases, and 3 bases had no gene match.

Ten or more counts support this clonotype. This sequence joins TRBV7-2 and TRBJ2-1; 10 bases fit TRBD2. From germline, CDR1 is SGHTA and CDR2 FQGNSA. The length of the CDR3 is 15 residues. V shed 6 bases and J 3 bases; nucleotides not matched to a gene: 5. CDR3 in amino acids: CASRGSSGSYNEQFF. The CDR3 coding sequence is TGTGCCAGCAGGGGATCTAGCGGGAGCTACAATGAGCAGTTCTTC. Variable domain in full (rest from reference TRBV7-2 and TRBJ2-1): GAGVSQSPSNKVTEKGKDVELRCDPISGHTALYWYRQSLGQGLEFLIYFQGNSAPDKSGLPSDRFSAERTGGSVSTLTIQRTQQEDSAVYLCASRGSSGSYNEQFFGPGTRLTVL.

The V call is TRBV7-8, the J call TRBJ2-3; D possibly corresponds to TRBD2 (5 bases). The V end was cut by 1 base, the J end by 3 bases, with 11 bases between. The CDR3 length is 15 residues. Germline V gene data show CDR1 as SGHVS and CDR2 as FQNEAQ. The CDR3 is CASSLDGVWTDTQYF. CDR3 nucleotides: TGTGCCAGCAGCTTAGACGGGGTGTGGACAGATACGCAGTATTTT.

This chain links TRBV6-5 with TRBJ2-3; tentative D call: TRBD1 (5 bases). Germline CDR1 and CDR2: MNHEY and SVGAGI. The V end lost 0 bases, the J end lost 2 bases, and 9 bases lay between the germline ends. The CDR3 has 15 amino acids. This chain's CDR3 is CASSYSGQDTDTQYF. CDR3 in DNA: TGTGCCAGCAGTTACTCGGGGCAGGACACAGATACGCAGTATTTT.

In nucleotides, the CDR3 is TGTGCCAGCAGCGTAGGGAATACTTTGTTCTCCTACGAGCAGTACTTC. This gives the protein CASSVGNTLFSYEQYF. The chain has TRBV9 and TRBJ2-7, with unresolved D. The germline V gene encodes CDR1 SGDLS and CDR2 YYNGEE. Deletions cut 0 bases from V and 0 bases from J, with 13 bases between. The CDR3 contains 16 residues.

This clonotype was recorded many times. This chain uses TRBV7-9 with TRBJ1-2; tentative D call: TRBD1 (6 bases). Trimming shortened V by 7 bases and J by 1 base, and 13 bases separated the two germline ends. Germline CDR1 is SEHNR and CDR2 is FQNEAQ (reference sequence). CDR3 size: 14 residues. CDR3 in amino acids: CASTLTGVNYGYTF. The CDR3 DNA reads TGTGCCAGCACGCTGACAGGAGTTAACTATGGCTACACCTTC.

The chain joins TRBV6-2 or TRBV6-3 to TRBJ2-3; maybe TRBD2 (6 bases). In germline, CDR1 is MNHEY, CDR2 SVGEGT. Trimming cost V 7 bases and J 6 bases, with 17 bases left between them. This CDR3 comprises 14 residues. CDR3 DNA: TGTGCCAGCACCCCACACCATCGGGGGGATACGCAGTATTTT. It encodes CASTPHHRGDTQYF.

This chain connects TRBV3-1 to TRBJ2-3, with D hard to call. Trimming removed 5 bases from V and 3 bases from J, with 15 bases in between. Germline V gene sequence: CDR1 LGHDT, CDR2 YNNKEL (reference sequence). The CDR3 has 15 residues. As DNA, the CDR3 is TGTGCCAGCAGCTTCGACCACCTGGGGACAGATACGCAGTATTTT. As protein: CASSFDHLGTDTQYF.

The rearrangement uses TRBV20-1 and TRBJ2-1; D gene uncertain. The V and J ends lost 1 base and 7 bases respectively, with 8 bases between them. The CDR3 sequence is 12 residues long. The V gene's germline CDR1 is DFQATT and CDR2 SNEGSKA (reference sequence). DNA of the CDR3: TGCAGTGCTAGAGTTAAGGATAATGAGCAGTTCTTC. The encoded protein is CSARVKDNEQFF.

The genes are TRBV4-1 and TRBJ2-5, with 8 nucleotides matching TRBD1. CDR3 length equals 16 residues. Looked up from germline, CDR1 is MGHRA and CDR2 is YSYEKL. Trimming at V came to 3 bases and at J to 2 bases, leaving 8 bases not matched to a gene. The CDR3 nucleotides are TGCGCCAGCAGCCAGTCTCCAGGGGGCTTTCAAGAGACCCAGTACTTC. Protein: CASSQSPGGFQETQYF.

V is TRBV10-3 and J is TRBJ1-2; the D gene is possibly TRBD1 (6 bases). The V end lost 2 bases, the J end lost 4 bases, and 14 bases lay between the germline ends. The CDR3 spans 15 residues. Germline values: CDR1 ENHRY, CDR2 SYGVKD. CDR3 nucleotide sequence: TGTGCCATCAGTGAGACCGGTACAGGGAGCTATGGCTACACCTTC. Translated: CAISETGTGSYGYTF.

The chain links TRBV7-9 to TRBJ2-1; 8 nucleotides align to TRBD2. Germline V CDR1 and CDR2: SEHNR, FQNEAQ (reference sequence). CDR3 size: 16 residues. J lost 8 bases, V lost 0 bases, and 9 bases had no gene match. The CDR3 DNA reads TGTGCCAGCAGCTTAGCGACTTGGCGGGAGGTCGATGAGCAGTTCTTC. Its translation: CASSLATWREVDEQFF.

This clonotype was picked up many times. The chain employs TRBV5-1 and TRBJ1-1; D uncertain. This CDR3 has 13 amino acids. V was cut by 2 bases and J by 4 bases, with 9 bases left in between. Germline values: CDR1 SGHRS, CDR2 YFSETQ. Here the CDR3 reads CASSFRSGTEAFF. The CDR3 nucleotides are TGCGCCAGCAGCTTCCGGTCTGGCACTGAAGCTTTCTTT.

V is TRBV29-1 and J is TRBJ1-4; the match to TRBD1 covers 7 bases. CDR1 is SQVTM, CDR2 ANQGSEA, per germline. The CDR3 extends over 14 amino acids. The V and J ends lost 3 bases and 4 bases, in that order; junction bases with no gene match: 5. The CDR3 nucleotides are TGCAGCGTTGAGCCTCCAGGGGGTAATGAAAAACTGTTTTTT. Its protein is CSVEPPGGNEKLFF.

In this sample, this clonotype turned up a few times. The chain employs TRBV7-9 and TRBJ1-2; D gene ambiguous. There are 13 residues in the CDR3. Germline CDR1 reads SEHNR; CDR2 reads FQNEAQ (reference sequence). V was cut by 1 base and J by 5 bases, with 8 bases left in between. The CDR3 sequence is CASSLDEIYGYTF. The DNA of the CDR3 is TGTGCCAGCAGCTTAGACGAGATTTATGGCTACACCTTC.

This clonotype appeared a few times. The chain joins TRBV6-6 to TRBJ2-1; D is uncertain. The CDR3 spans 12 residues. The V end was cut by 6 bases, the J end by 12 bases, with 15 bases between. Germline lookup yields CDR1 MNHNY and CDR2 SVGAGI (reference sequence). CDR3 in DNA: TGTGCCAGCAGCACAACGGCTCAAGGGCAGTTCTTC. Protein product: CASSTTAQGQFF.

The rearrangement uses TRBV5-5 and TRBJ1-6; D uncertain. The CDR3 contains 15 residues. Trimming removed 6 bases from V and 6 bases from J, with 16 bases in between. The germline V gene has CDR1 SGHKS and CDR2 YYEKEE (reference sequence). This chain's CDR3 is CASTHRSGANSPLHF. The DNA for the CDR3 is TGTGCCAGCACCCACCGGTCCGGCGCTAATTCACCCCTCCACTTT.

The chain recombines TRBV13 with TRBJ2-6; TRBD2 matches at 7 bases. CDR3 size: 19 residues. From germline, CDR1 is PRHDT and CDR2 FYEKMQ (reference sequence). V gave up 7 bases and J gave up 0 bases; unmatched junction bases: 15. The DNA of the CDR3 is TGTGCCAGCAAAGGAAGATGGGACTATCGGGGCTCTGGGGCCAACGTCCTGACTTTC. Translating gives CASKGRWDYRGSGANVLTF.

This chain joins TRBV7-9 and TRBJ2-3; 7 nucleotides match TRBD2. The length of the CDR3 is 17 residues. Per the germline V gene, CDR1 is SEHNR and CDR2 is FQNEAQ (reference sequence). The V gene end was trimmed by 5 bases and the J gene end by 0 bases; junction bases not matched to a gene: 11. CDR3 residues: CASSPPFGTTSTDTQYF. As DNA, the CDR3 is TGTGCCAGCAGCCCTCCTTTCGGGACTACAAGCACAGATACGCAGTATTTT.

This clonotype was seen a few times. This chain connects TRBV2 to TRBJ1-6, with D hard to call. The CDR3 loop spans 14 amino acids. V lost 7 bases to trimming and J lost 9 bases, with 16 bases between them. Germline CDR1 SNHLY, CDR2 FYNNEI. The CDR3 DNA reads as TGTGCCAGCATGTGGGTCGGGAAGGGTTCACCCCTCCACTTT. This translates into CASMWVGKGSPLHF.

In this sample, this clonotype turned up a few times. The rearrangement joins TRBV5-1 to TRBJ2-1, with a tentative D call TRBD1 (5 bases). The V gene's germline CDR1 is SGHRS and CDR2 YFSETQ. The CDR3 extends over 14 amino acids. Trimming left V 2 bases short and J 8 bases short, with 14 bases between. CDR3 sequence: CASSFDGRADEQFF. CDR3 in DNA: TGCGCCAGCAGCTTCGATGGCAGGGCCGATGAGCAGTTCTTC.